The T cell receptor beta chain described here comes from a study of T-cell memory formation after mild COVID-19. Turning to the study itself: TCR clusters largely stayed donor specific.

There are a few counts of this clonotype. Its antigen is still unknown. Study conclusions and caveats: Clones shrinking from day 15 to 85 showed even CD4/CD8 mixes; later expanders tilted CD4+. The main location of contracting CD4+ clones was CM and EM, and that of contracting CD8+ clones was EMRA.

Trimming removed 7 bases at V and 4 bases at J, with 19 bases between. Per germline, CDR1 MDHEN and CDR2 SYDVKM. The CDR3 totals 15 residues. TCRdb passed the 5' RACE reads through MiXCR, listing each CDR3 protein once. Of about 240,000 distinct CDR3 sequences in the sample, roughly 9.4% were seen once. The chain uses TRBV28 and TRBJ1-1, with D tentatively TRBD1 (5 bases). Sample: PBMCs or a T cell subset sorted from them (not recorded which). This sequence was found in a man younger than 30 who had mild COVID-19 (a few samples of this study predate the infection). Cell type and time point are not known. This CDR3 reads CASTPGGGKGTEAFF. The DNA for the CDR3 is TGTGCCAGCACCCCCGGGGGGGGTAAAGGCACTGAAGCTTTCTTT.